Below, 15 T cell receptor beta chains from the same sample are listed, as sequenced in a study of shared clonotypes between healthy human individuals. Generated by immunoSEQ multiplex PCR, the TCRdb table keeps only in-frame clones and is missing some. The table lists approximately 320,000 clones, around 90% of them singletons. The sample taken for sequencing was memory CD8+ T cells sorted from blood. This sample's subset: CD45RO+ cells pooled with CCR7-negative TemRA cells. These receptors all stem from a man younger than 30 in good health.

The rearrangement joins TRBV7-9 to TRBJ2-1, with D perhaps TRBD1 (6 bases). Germline CDR1 SEHNR, CDR2 FQNEAQ (reference sequence). V lost 5 bases, J lost 6 bases, and 8 bases lay in between. The CDR3 has 12 residues. Written as DNA, the CDR3 is TGTGCCAGCAGCGTAGGGGGCAATGAGCAGTTCTTC. Protein: CASSVGGNEQFF.

The gene calls are TRBV5-1 and TRBJ2-7; 7 bases line up with TRBD1. With V trimmed by 3 bases and J by 0 bases, 6 bases remained unmatched. This CDR3 region has 15 residues. Per the germline V gene, CDR1 is SGHRS and CDR2 is YFSETQ. DNA for the CDR3: TGCGCCAGCAGCTCCCCGGGACAGAGCTCCTACGAGCAGTACTTC. Translated: CASSSPGQSSYEQYF.

For the CDR3, the DNA is TGCGCCAGCAGTGTGACAGGAAATGGTCAGCCCCAGCATTTT. Its translation is CASSVTGNGQPQHF. The chain combines TRBV10-2 with TRBJ1-5, with a weak D call TRBD1 (6 bases). This CDR3 region has 14 residues. Germline V gene lookup returns CDR1 WSHSY and CDR2 SAAADI. V lost 4 bases and J lost 6, with 13 bases in between.

The chain couples TRBV6-4 to TRBJ2-3; D remains unclear. CDR1 and CDR2 (germline): MRHNA, SNTAGT. V lost 0 bases, J lost 4 bases, and 5 bases lay in between. The CDR3 contains 13 residues. CDR3 residues: CASSDSVSDTQYF. CDR3 in DNA: TGTGCCAGCAGTGACTCCGTATCAGATACGCAGTATTTT.

Only one count was recorded for this clone. The chain recombines TRBV7-2 with TRBJ2-3; D unresolved. Germline V CDR1 and CDR2: SGHTA, FQGNSA. V was clipped by 5 bases and J by 3 bases, with 27 bases between them. This CDR3 has 19 amino acids. The CDR3 reads CASSEKSQPGVRTTDTQYF. CDR3 DNA sequence: TGTGCCAGCAGCGAAAAAAGCCAGCCTGGGGTGCGGACGACAGATACGCAGTATTTT.

The chain is built from TRBV27 and TRBJ2-7, with D hard to call. Germline-derived CDR1 and CDR2 are MNHEY and SMNVEV (reference sequence). The V gene lost 2 bases and the J gene lost 0 bases, with 8 bases spanning the gap. The CDR3 has 14 amino acids. The DNA for the CDR3 is TGTGCCAGCAGTTTAACCAGAAGCTCCTACGAGCAGTACTTC. This encodes CASSLTRSSYEQYF.

This clone was counted between two and nine times. The chain joins TRBV13 to TRBJ2-3, with TRBD2 matching 10 bases. The germline CDR1 and CDR2 sequences are PRHDT and FYEKMQ (reference sequence). This CDR3 is built from 15 residues. The V segment lost 5 bases and the J segment 4 bases; nucleotides outside the gene matches: 6. This CDR3 is CASSAAGGPADTQYF. CDR3 DNA: TGTGCCAGCAGCGCAGCGGGAGGGCCCGCAGATACGCAGTATTTT.

This sequence joins TRBV6-1 and TRBJ2-2; D unclear. This CDR3 comprises 13 residues. Between the trimmed V and J ends, which lost 6 bases and 6 bases, there was a span of 11 bases. Per the germline V gene, CDR1 is MNHNS and CDR2 is SASEGT. CDR3 in amino acids: CASRLRAPGELFF. Written as DNA, the CDR3 is TGTGCCAGCAGATTAAGGGCACCCGGGGAGCTGTTTTTT.

The chain has TRBV6-4 and TRBJ2-7; 9 nucleotides line up with TRBD1. With V trimmed by 4 bases and J by 0 bases, 16 bases remained unmatched. CDR1 and CDR2 from the germline V gene are MRHNA and SNTAGT. The CDR3 sequence is 19 residues long. The CDR3 is CASSVQDRGGLAASYEQYF. For the CDR3, the DNA is TGTGCCAGCAGTGTACAGGACAGGGGAGGCCTAGCGGCCTCCTACGAGCAGTACTTC.

This chain links TRBV27 with TRBJ1-2; TRBD1 matches at 7 bases. Trimming cost V 6 bases and J 6 bases; bases outside gene matches: 10. This CDR3 spans 14 amino acids. CDR1 and CDR2 from the germline V gene are MNHEY and SMNVEV (reference sequence). The CDR3 DNA follows: TGTGCCAGCAGCTGGACAGGAGGGATGAATGGCTACACCTTC. The encoded protein is CASSWTGGMNGYTF.

The chain couples TRBV5-6 to TRBJ2-7, with D perhaps TRBD1 or TRBD2 (5 bases each). This CDR3 is built from 13 residues. Germline CDR1 is SGHDT and CDR2 is YYEEEE. Trimming removed 2 bases from V and 7 bases from J, with 13 bases in between. The CDR3 DNA is TGTGCCAGCAGCTTTTGGGGGTCTGGTGAGCAGTACTTC. Translated, it gives CASSFWGSGEQYF.

The genes are TRBV7-2 and TRBJ1-2, with D maybe TRBD1 (5 bases). CDR1 and CDR2 (germline): SGHTA, FQGNSA. Trimming cost V 4 bases and J 8 bases, with 14 bases left between them. The CDR3 totals 13 residues. Here the CDR3 reads CASSWWAGPGYTF. The CDR3 DNA is TGTGCCAGCAGCTGGTGGGCAGGGCCCGGCTACACCTTC.

The chain carries TRBV7-9 and TRBJ1-2; 8 bases map to TRBD1. Germline V gives CDR1 SEHNR, CDR2 FQNEAQ (reference sequence). The length of the CDR3 is 18 residues. V gave up 3 bases and J gave up 5 bases; unmatched junction bases: 17. CDR3 in amino acids: CASSFEGQERDYRYGYTF. The CDR3 region has the DNA TGTGCCAGCAGCTTTGAGGGACAGGAAAGGGACTATCGGTATGGCTACACCTTC.

V is TRBV2 and J is TRBJ2-3; D could derive from TRBD1 or TRBD2 (5 bases each). Between the trimmed V and J ends, which lost 6 bases and 6 bases, there was a span of 25 bases. CDR1 and CDR2 from the germline V gene are SNHLY and FYNNEI. The CDR3 is 17 residues long. CDR3 region: CASRERDFGAYFDTQYF. The CDR3 nucleotides are TGTGCCAGCAGGGAGAGGGATTTCGGGGCGTATTTCGATACGCAGTATTTT.

The chain carries TRBV9 and TRBJ1-1; the D gene is possibly TRBD1 (6 bases). Germline V gene data show CDR1 as SGDLS and CDR2 as YYNGEE. V was trimmed by 0 bases and J by 3 bases, leaving 18 bases between them. This CDR3 has 17 residues. Here the CDR3 DNA reads TGTGCCAGCAGCGTAGCAGATTACAGGGAAAGTGACACTGAAGCTTTCTTT. This sequence encodes CASSVADYRESDTEAFF. The full variable domain, its missing parts supplied by reference TRBV9 and TRBJ1-1, is DSGVTQTPKHLITATGQRVTLRCSPRSGDLSVYWYQQSLDQGLQFLIQYYNGEERAKGNILERFSAQQFPDLHSELNLSSLELGDSALYFCASSVADYRESDTEAFFGQGTRLTVV.